The clone carrying this T cell receptor beta chain was detected a few times. Its antigen is as yet unknown. Sorted populations all had greater than 98% purity. These data belong to a study of beta chain features in type 1 diabetes. The V end was cut by 4 bases, the J end by 2 bases, with 15 bases between. The CDR3 runs 15 residues. Germline loops: CDR1 LGHNA, CDR2 YSLEER. Overall study findings and caveats: Naive, central memory and Treg TCRB repertoires seemed to resemble each other more closely in patients than they did in healthy donors. Using cDNA template may skew counts toward highly expressing activated cells.

The entirety of the isolated RNA underwent reverse transcription, so expressed TCRB transcripts were sequenced. Approximately 3.7 million reads per sample on average were obtained from naive, central memory and regulatory T cell samples. Measured with immunoSEQ multiplex PCR; TCRdb has only the in-frame clones, and not every one. The repertoire holds 200,000 to 250,000 clones, with about 63% as singletons. Material: naive CD4+ T cells from blood. This receptor was obtained from a man aged 30-40 years in good health. The rearrangement links TRBV4-3 to TRBJ2-7; D is perhaps TRBD1 or TRBD2 (5 bases each). In DNA form, the CDR3 reads TGCGCCAGCAGCCCCTCTCCCGGGACCACCTACGAGCAGTACTTC. Translation: CASSPSPGTTYEQYF.